This is a list of T cell receptor beta chains from one sample in a study of OX40 agonist ivuxolimab in advanced cancers. Libraries were prepared by immunoSEQ multiplex PCR; TCRdb keeps only in-frame clonotypes and omits some of them. The table records 14,000 or so clones, 82% of them present only once. This sample comprised CD4+ or CD8+ T cells sorted from blood, obtained in a trial of the OX40 agonist ivuxolimab. The receptors were gathered from an adult with an advanced solid tumor such as melanoma, head and neck, liver or kidney cancer. The CDR3 runs from the conserved cysteine through the conserved F or W. The D gene is left open where the match is weak. Clone size is shown for a subset of rows, as once, few, many or a class of expanded clone.

J: TRBJ1-1
V: TRBV7-3
D: NA
size: NA
DNA: TGTGCCAGCAGCTTAACAGGGGACGGGGTTGAAGCTTTCTTT
CDR3: CASSLTGDGVEAFF

J: TRBJ2-3
V: TRBV7-6
D: TRBD2
size: NA
DNA: TGTGCCAGCAGCTTAGACGAAGCGGGGGTGGGCACAGATACGCAGTATTTT
CDR3: CASSLDEAGVGTDTQYF

J: TRBJ2-1
V: TRBV27
D: NA
size: NA
DNA: TGTGCCAGCAGTCCGGGGGTAACCTCCTACAATGAGCAGTTCTTC
CDR3: CASSPGVTSYNEQFF

J: TRBJ2-1
V: TRBV7-8
D: NA
size: NA
DNA: TGTGCCAGCAGCCTCACCCCGGGGGCGAATGAGCAGTTCTTC
CDR3: CASSLTPGANEQFF

J: TRBJ1-5
V: TRBV6-1
D: NA
size: NA
DNA: TGTGCCAGCAGTGATATGGGGACTCAGCCCCAGCATTTT
CDR3: CASSDMGTQPQHF

J: TRBJ2-7
V: TRBV21-1
D: NA
size: NA
DNA: TGTGCAGGCCGGGGCAGGCAGTACTTC
CDR3: CAGRGRQYF

J: TRBJ1-2
V: TRBV7-9
D: NA
size: NA
DNA: TGTGCCAGCAGCGCAGGGCTGACAGGAGTGAACTATGGCTACACCTTC
CDR3: CASSAGLTGVNYGYTF

J: TRBJ2-7
V: TRBV7-2
D: NA
size: NA
DNA: TGTGCCAGCAGCTCCCGACAGACCTACGAGCAGTACTTC
CDR3: CASSSRQTYEQYF

J: TRBJ2-7
V: TRBV27
D: TRBD1
size: NA
DNA: TGTGCCAGCAGTCCCGGACAGGGTCCGTACGAGCAGTACTTC
CDR3: CASSPGQGPYEQYF

J: TRBJ2-7
V: TRBV19
D: TRBD1
size: NA
DNA: TGTGCCAGTAGTATAGCCGCAGGGGGCACCTACGAGCAGTACTTC
CDR3: CASSIAAGGTYEQYF

J: TRBJ1-5
V: TRBV5-1
D: NA
size: few
DNA: TGCGCCAGCAGCTTGGAGGGGGTCCCTAATCAGCCCCAGCATTTT
CDR3: CASSLEGVPNQPQHF

J: TRBJ1-4
V: TRBV28
D: NA
size: NA
DNA: TGTGCCAGCAGTTCCCTCGGGGGGAAGATAGATGAAAAACTGTTTTTT
CDR3: CASSSLGGKIDEKLFF

J: TRBJ2-5
V: TRBV7-9
D: NA
size: NA
DNA: TGTGCCAGCACCATATCACCTAAAGAGACCCAGTACTTC
CDR3: CASTISPKETQYF

J: TRBJ2-5
V: TRBV5-4
D: TRBD2
size: once
DNA: TGTGCCAGCAGCAGGGCGGCCGGGGGGGAGACCCAGTACTTC
CDR3: CASSRAAGGETQYF

J: TRBJ2-7
V: TRBV4-3
D: TRBD2
size: once
DNA: TGCGCCAGCAGCCAAGATCTTGGCGGGGGACTCTACGAGCAGTACTTC
CDR3: CASSQDLGGGLYEQYF

J: TRBJ1-2
V: TRBV6-1
D: NA
size: NA
DNA: TGTGCCAGCAGTGAAGGGTGGGGTGGCTACACCTTC
CDR3: CASSEGWGGYTF

J: TRBJ2-5
V: TRBV28
D: NA
size: few
DNA: TGTGCCAGCAGTACCTCCGGGGACGGCGAAGAGACCCAGTACTTC
CDR3: CASSTSGDGEETQYF

J: TRBJ1-5
V: TRBV7-3
D: NA
size: NA
DNA: TGTGCCAGCAGCTTTGGGGGGGATCAGCCCCAGCATTTT
CDR3: CASSFGGDQPQHF

J: TRBJ1-2
V: TRBV27
D: NA
size: NA
DNA: TGTGCCAGCAGTTTATCTGGATTCTATGGCTACACCTTC
CDR3: CASSLSGFYGYTF

J: TRBJ1-5
V: TRBV27
D: NA
size: NA
DNA: TGTGCCAGCAGTTTTGGGGGCGACAATCAGCCCCAGCATTTT
CDR3: CASSFGGDNQPQHF

J: TRBJ2-2
V: TRBV9
D: NA
size: NA
DNA: TGTGCCAGCAGCGTCTTGGTTACCGGGGAGCTGTTTTTT
CDR3: CASSVLVTGELFF

J: TRBJ2-1
V: TRBV9
D: TRBD2
size: NA
DNA: TGTGCCAGCAGCGTAGGGGCGGGGGACTACAATGAGCAGTTCTTC
CDR3: CASSVGAGDYNEQFF

J: TRBJ2-7
V: TRBV11-3
D: NA
size: NA
DNA: TGTGCCAGCAGCCACTATGAGAGTCCCGAGCAGTACTTC
CDR3: CASSHYESPEQYF

J: TRBJ1-2
V: TRBV19
D: NA
size: NA
DNA: TGTGCCAGTAGCCCTATATCCCCAGGTGACTTCTATGGCTACACCTTC
CDR3: CASSPISPGDFYGYTF

J: TRBJ1-1
V: TRBV29-1
D: NA
size: NA
DNA: TGCAGCGTTGCGGGGGGCTCGATCTTGAACACTGAAGCTTTCTTT
CDR3: CSVAGGSILNTEAFF

J: TRBJ2-3
V: TRBV19
D: TRBD1
size: few
DNA: TGTGCCAGTAGCGGACAGGGGCACACAGATACGCAGTATTTT
CDR3: CASSGQGHTDTQYF